The clone carrying this T cell receptor (beta chain) appeared a single time. Under the authors' procedure: Amplified reference gene primers provided the basis for estimating nucleated cell counts. Using immunoSEQ multiplex PCR, the repertoire was profiled, and TCRdb retains in-frame clones only, with some absent. For V, J and clone size, that table is used; D and trimming come from the DNA. The data contain 150,000 to 200,000 clones, approximately 84% of them seen just once; the ten biggest clones take up about 2.7%. J lost 3 bases, V lost 4 bases, and 8 bases had no gene match. The germline CDR1 and CDR2 sequences are KGHSH and LQKENI. The CDR3 spans 18 residues. The data originate from a study of blood T cell repertoires in COVID-19. Study-level background: Acute-phase and convalescent COVID-19 samples originated in the United States, Italy and Spain. PBMCs, B-cell-depleted T cells, or T cells were the source of the cDNA or gDNA that made up the material.

This chain joins TRBV18 and TRBJ2-3; 15 bases are a match to TRBD2. The sequenced material came from peripheral blood. The source is a human donor with acute or convalescent COVID-19. The donor label of this sample is uncertain. CDR3: CASSLRTSGGAVTDTQYF. Here the CDR3 DNA reads TGTGCCAGCTCACTTCGGACTAGCGGGGGGGCCGTGACAGATACGCAGTATTTT.